These 19 T cell receptor beta chains share one sample of origin, sequenced in a study of cytomegalovirus exposure and HLA in healthy donors. The PCR ran on 60 Vbeta and 13 Jbeta primers. Clones were sequenced by immunoSEQ multiplex PCR, and TCRdb holds only the in-frame ones, with some missing. Recorded for this sample: some 200,000 clones. Sequencing was carried out using PBMCs. These receptor sequences come from a girl aged 2 to 9 in good health and CMV-seropositive.

The chain uses TRBV7-9 and TRBJ2-2; 7 positions agree with TRBD1. V dropped 5 bases and J dropped 2; count of bases not matched to a gene: 8. The CDR3 runs to 16 residues. The V gene's germline CDR1 is SEHNR and CDR2 FQNEAQ (reference sequence). The CDR3 here is CASSAWDSLNTGELFF. In nucleotides, the CDR3 is TGTGCCAGCAGCGCCTGGGACAGTCTCAACACCGGGGAGCTGTTTTTT.

The chain joins TRBV25-1 to TRBJ2-7; 13 bases align to TRBD2. The CDR3 has 18 amino acids. The ends lost 4 bases at V and 3 bases at J; junction bases unmatched: 12. The V gene's germline CDR1 is MGHDK and CDR2 SYGVNS. CDR3 coding DNA: TGTGCCAGCAGTGGGGCCGGGACTAGCGGGACTTTATACTACGAGCAGTACTTC. Encoded protein: CASSGAGTSGTLYYEQYF.

The chain combines TRBV18 with TRBJ1-4; no definite D call. The V and J ends lost 2 bases and 7 bases respectively, with 14 bases between them. CDR1 is KGHSH and CDR2 is LQKENI in the germline V gene. The CDR3 runs 15 residues. In DNA, the CDR3 is TGTGCCAGCTCACCAGGGAGGCGATGGGGTGAAAAACTGTTTTTT. Translating it yields CASSPGRRWGEKLFF.

The J gene is TRBJ1-1, the V gene TRBV28; TRBD1 agrees at 7 bases. Germline loops: CDR1 MDHEN, CDR2 SYDVKM. The CDR3 consists of 14 residues. With V trimmed by 6 bases and J by 7 bases, 11 bases remained unmatched. The CDR3 spells CASSFRGVRSEAFF. CDR3 nucleotide sequence: TGTGCCAGCAGCTTCAGGGGGGTGAGAAGTGAAGCTTTCTTT.

About this clone: It is likely a read error, because the conserved phenylalanine at the end of the CDR3 is missing. The gene calls are TRBV28 and TRBJ1-2; D ambiguous. CDR1 and CDR2 from the germline V gene are MDHEN and SYDVKM. The CDR3 covers 12 residues. Trimming shortened V by 3 bases and J by 8 bases, and 10 bases separated the two germline ends. The CDR3 reads CASSFPGEGYTL. CDR3 coding DNA: TGTGCCAGCAGTTTCCCGGGTGAAGGCTACACCCTC.

Turning to this clone: Other DNA sequences from this sample encode an identical CDR3 as well. DNA of the CDR3: TGTGCCACGGGGGGAGAAAAACTGTTTTTT. It translates to CATGGEKLFF. This chain connects TRBV28 to TRBJ1-4; D is perhaps TRBD1 (5 bases). This CDR3 region has 10 residues. CDR1 MDHEN and CDR2 SYDVKM come from the germline V gene. Trimming removed 10 bases from V and 8 bases from J, with 8 bases in between.

This chain links TRBV2 with TRBJ1-2; 7 positions match TRBD1. Germline lookup yields CDR1 SNHLY and CDR2 FYNNEI. V gave up 3 bases and J gave up 4 bases; unmatched junction bases: 5. The CDR3 extends over 14 amino acids. Written as DNA, the CDR3 is TGTGCCAGCAGTGAGTACAGGGGAGGCTATGGCTACACCTTC. Translating gives CASSEYRGGYGYTF.

The chain joins TRBV5-4 to TRBJ1-1, with D hard to call. This CDR3 has 13 amino acids. V shed 4 bases and J shed 4 bases, with 11 bases lying between them. The germline V gene has CDR1 SGHNT and CDR2 YYREEE (reference sequence). CDR3 DNA: TGTGCCAGCAGCCTGAATGTGCGCACTGAAGCTTTCTTT. This encodes CASSLNVRTEAFF.

The chain couples TRBV2 to TRBJ2-1, with 7 bases identical to TRBD2. The J segment lost 9 bases and the V segment lost 10 bases, leaving 3 bases of the junction unmatched. CDR1 is SNHLY and CDR2 is FYNNEI in the germline V gene. This CDR3 is 10 amino acids long. CDR3 in amino acids: CATAGVEQFF. The CDR3 DNA reads as TGTGCCACCGCGGGAGTTGAGCAGTTCTTC.

This chain uses TRBV6-1 with TRBJ1-3; D not certain. V was cut by 6 bases and J by 0 bases, with 12 bases left in between. The CDR3 contains 15 residues. Germline loops: CDR1 MNHNS, CDR2 SASEGT. The CDR3 DNA follows: TGTGCCAGCAGGCTAAACCTCCTCTCTGGAAACACCATATATTTT. Its protein is CASRLNLLSGNTIYF.

The CDR3 DNA is TGTGCCAGCAACCCGTGGCCAGGGGGTTGGTCAGCGTCGAGTAATCAGCCCCAGCATTTT. As protein: CASNPWPGGWSASSNQPQHF. V gene TRBV28 combines with J gene TRBJ1-5; 7 nucleotides align to TRBD1. Germline CDR1 MDHEN, CDR2 SYDVKM. This CDR3 contains 20 residues. V was clipped by 7 bases and J by 4 bases; unmatched bases: 25. The whole variable domain, filled in from reference TRBV28 and TRBJ1-5, reads DVKVTQSSRYLVKRTGEKVFLECVQDMDHENMFWYRQDPGLGLRLIYFSYDVKMKEKGDIPEGYSVSREKKERFSLILESASTNQTSMYLCASNPWPGGWSASSNQPQHFGDGTRLSIL.

The chain combines TRBV6-5 with TRBJ1-3; no reliable D call. The CDR3 is 16 amino acids. Germline CDR1 is MNHEY and CDR2 is SVGAGI. The germline V and J ends were trimmed by 0 bases and 0 bases, with 9 bases remaining between them. The CDR3 nucleotides are TGTGCCAGCAGTTACTCGCAAACTGGCTCTGGAAACACCATATATTTT. It yields the protein CASSYSQTGSGNTIYF.

V usage is TRBV4-1 and J usage is TRBJ2-7, with 11 bases identical to TRBD1. The CDR3 is made up of 15 amino acids. V dropped 1 base and J dropped 3; count of bases not matched to a gene: 2. The germline V gene encodes CDR1 MGHRA and CDR2 YSYEKL. CDR3 sequence: CASSQGTGGYYEQYF. Written as DNA, the CDR3 is TGCGCCAGCAGCCAAGGGACAGGGGGCTACTACGAGCAGTACTTC.

For this clone: This sample includes further DNA sequences coding for the same CDR3. The chain uses TRBV5-4 and TRBJ2-7, with unresolved D. Per the germline V gene, CDR1 is SGHNT and CDR2 is YYREEE (reference sequence). Trimming stripped 2 bases from V and 5 bases from J, with 5 bases between. This CDR3 has 11 amino acids. The CDR3: CASSFRDEQYF. CDR3 DNA: TGTGCCAGCAGCTTTCGGGACGAGCAGTACTTC.

The chain recombines TRBV9 with TRBJ2-1, with TRBD1 as a possible D gene (5 bases). Germline-derived CDR1 and CDR2 are SGDLS and YYNGEE. The CDR3 runs to 16 residues. Deletions cut 0 bases from V and 3 bases from J, with 13 bases between. CDR3 residues: CASSVVAGQIYNEQFF. The DNA of the CDR3 is TGTGCCAGCAGCGTAGTGGCAGGGCAAATCTACAATGAGCAGTTCTTC.

The V gene is TRBV9, the J gene TRBJ2-3; the D gene is possibly TRBD2 (6 bases). CDR1 and CDR2 from the germline V gene are SGDLS and YYNGEE. The length of the CDR3 is 16 residues. Deletions cut 0 bases from V and 4 bases from J, with 15 bases between. This CDR3 is CASSVAWGVPADTQYF. CDR3 DNA: TGTGCCAGCAGCGTAGCTTGGGGGGTACCCGCAGATACGCAGTATTTT.

This chain joins TRBV6-1 and TRBJ1-4; TRBD1 might be the D (6 bases). Germline V gene data show CDR1 as MNHNS and CDR2 as SASEGT. The CDR3 totals 12 residues. The V gene lost 9 bases and the J gene lost 7 bases, with 12 bases spanning the gap. The CDR3 spells CASQGSGEKLFF. The CDR3 nucleotides read TGTGCCAGTCAGGGGTCAGGTGAAAAACTGTTTTTT.

The CDR3 is CASSSKPGTGGEQFF. CDR3 DNA: TGCGCCAGCAGCTCGAAACCCGGGACAGGGGGTGAGCAGTTCTTC. The chain couples TRBV5-1 to TRBJ2-1; TRBD1 aligns across 11 bases. The CDR3 loop spans 15 amino acids. The V gene's germline CDR1 is SGHRS and CDR2 YFSETQ. V trimming: 3 bases; J trimming: 9 bases; junction bases outside the gene matches: 8.

The chain recombines TRBV27 with TRBJ2-1; D gene uncertain. From germline, CDR1 is MNHEY and CDR2 SMNVEV (reference sequence). This CDR3 contains 16 residues. V was trimmed by 6 bases and J by 3 bases, leaving 18 bases between them. CDR3 in DNA: TGTGCCAGCAGAACTTTCCGGGTATCGAACTACAATGAGCAGTTCTTC. It specifies CASRTFRVSNYNEQFF.